This T cell receptor (beta chain) was documented in a study of blood T cells in healthy people across ages. Healthy Caucasian individuals from Russia aged about 6 to 90 were enrolled as donors. Through a sample-barcoded 5' primer and a J-beta primer mix, a second PCR was run for roughly 7 to 12 cycles. One entry per CDR3 protein, called by TCRdb with MiXCR from the 5' RACE reads. Here the sample spans about 1.5 million distinct CDR3 sequences, about 42% being singletons. The germline CDR1 and CDR2 sequences are MGHRA and YSYEKL. Germline trimming cut 4 bases from V and 1 base from J; bases unmatched to any gene: 6. This CDR3 comprises 15 residues. This clonotype occurred a few times.

The receptor comes from a woman younger than 30 in good health. This chain links TRBV4-1 with TRBJ2-7; 8 bases align to TRBD2. The material sequenced was blood. The CDR3 loop reads CASSPVTSGSYEQYF. As DNA, the CDR3 is TGCGCCAGCAGCCCCGTAACTAGCGGATCCTACGAGCAGTACTTC.